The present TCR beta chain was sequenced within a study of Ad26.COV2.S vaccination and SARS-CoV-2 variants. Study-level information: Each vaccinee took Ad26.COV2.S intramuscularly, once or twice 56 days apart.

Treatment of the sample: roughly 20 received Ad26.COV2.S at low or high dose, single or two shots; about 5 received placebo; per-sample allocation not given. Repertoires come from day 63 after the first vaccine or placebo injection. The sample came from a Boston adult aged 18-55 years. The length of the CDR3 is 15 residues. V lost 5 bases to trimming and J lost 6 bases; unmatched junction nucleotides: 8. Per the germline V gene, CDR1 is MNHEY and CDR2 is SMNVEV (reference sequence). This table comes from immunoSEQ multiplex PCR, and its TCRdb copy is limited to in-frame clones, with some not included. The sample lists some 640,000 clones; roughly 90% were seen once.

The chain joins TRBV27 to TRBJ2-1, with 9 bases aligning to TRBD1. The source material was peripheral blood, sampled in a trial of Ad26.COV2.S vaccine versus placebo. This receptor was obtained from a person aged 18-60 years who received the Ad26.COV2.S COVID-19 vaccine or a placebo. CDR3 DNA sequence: TGTGCCAGCAGTATGCTGACAGGGGGGTTCAATGAGCAGTTCTTC. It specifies CASSMLTGGFNEQFF.